This TCR beta chain was obtained from a study of CD8 T cells in ankylosing spondylitis. Libraries of TCR beta came from quantitative 5'-RACE with molecular barcodes. One entry per CDR3 protein, called by TCRdb with MiXCR from the 5' RACE reads. Among 250,000 to 400,000 distinct CDR3 sequences, approximately 10% were seen once, and the ten largest hold 9.1%. Findings and limits, study-wide: The study looked at matched synovial fluid samples from ankylosing spondylitis patients. Disease-linked clones were reported to be significantly enriched there. Clones linked with disease were CD8+ and fairly uncommon in the peripheral blood. Prior literature has documented some motif variants in synovial fluid and blood from reactive arthritis.

This clonotype was seen at least ten times. The antigen remains undetermined. The V and J ends lost 4 bases and 4 bases respectively, with 19 bases between them. CDR3 length: 16 residues. The source material was blood, either unsorted or a sorted T cell fraction (not recorded which). This clonotype was sampled from a female donor with ankylosing spondylitis or in good health (not recorded which). The V call is TRBV12-3 or TRBV12-4, the J call TRBJ2-5; a weak D match, TRBD2 (5 bases). As DNA, the CDR3 is TGTGCCAGCAGTTCCCCGGGGAAGGTTAAAGGAGAGACCCAGTACTTC. Its protein is CASSSPGKVKGETQYF.